These 19 T cell receptor beta chains came from one sample sequenced in a study of OX40 agonist ivuxolimab in advanced cancers. Measured with immunoSEQ multiplex PCR; TCRdb has only the in-frame clones, and not every one. Here the sample spans over 60,000 clones, more than 65% being singletons. The starting material was CD4+ or CD8+ T cells sorted from blood, obtained in a trial of the OX40 agonist ivuxolimab. The receptors derive from an adult with an advanced solid tumor such as melanoma, head and neck, liver or kidney cancer.

The chain recombines TRBV4-1 with TRBJ1-4; 10 bases fit TRBD1. Trimming cost V 5 bases and J 7 bases; bases outside gene matches: 4. The CDR3 is made up of 14 amino acids. Looked up from germline, CDR1 is MGHRA and CDR2 is YSYEKL. The CDR3 DNA is TGCGCCAGCAGCACCGGGACAGGGGTTGAAAAACTGTTTTTT. Amino acids: CASSTGTGVEKLFF.

The chain recombines TRBV19 with TRBJ1-6; tentatively, D is TRBD1 (5 bases). The germline V gene encodes CDR1 LNHDA and CDR2 SQIVND (reference sequence). This CDR3 region has 17 residues. The ends were cut back, 2 bases at V and 10 bases at J, with 21 bases in the middle. The CDR3 loop is CASSIQGLRGSWSPLHF. The DNA for the CDR3 is TGTGCCAGTAGTATACAGGGCCTCCGAGGTTCGTGGTCACCCCTCCACTTT.

This chain uses TRBV5-6 with TRBJ2-5; possibly TRBD2 for D (5 bases). Germline CDR1 reads SGHDT; CDR2 reads YYEEEE. The length of the CDR3 is 14 residues. V lost 0 bases and J 7 bases, leaving 13 bases between the germline ends. This CDR3 reads CASSLGSWSGTQYF. The CDR3 DNA sequence: TGTGCCAGCAGCTTGGGGTCCTGGAGCGGGACCCAGTACTTC.

The chain is built from TRBV6-1 and TRBJ2-3, with D perhaps TRBD1 (5 bases). This CDR3 region has 15 residues. Germline CDR1 and CDR2: MNHNS and SASEGT. V was shortened by 4 bases and J by 2 bases, with 13 bases between the two germline ends. CDR3 sequence (DNA): TGTGCCAGCAGTGTTACCAGGGTAAACACAGATACGCAGTATTTT. Its protein is CASSVTRVNTDTQYF.

The rearrangement uses TRBV7-8 and TRBJ2-1; D unresolved. The V gene lost 3 bases and the J gene lost 7 bases, with 7 bases spanning the gap. CDR1 SGHVS and CDR2 FQNEAQ come from the germline V gene. The CDR3 consists of 12 residues. The DNA for the CDR3 is TGTGCCAGCAGCTTTCCAGCAAATGAGCAGTTCTTC. Protein: CASSFPANEQFF.

This chain connects TRBV5-5 to TRBJ1-2, with D unclear. This CDR3 has 14 residues. V was trimmed by 2 bases and J by 2 bases, leaving 10 bases between them. From germline, CDR1 is SGHKS and CDR2 YYEKEE (reference sequence). This CDR3 is CASSLIDQNYGYTF. In DNA form, the CDR3 reads TGTGCCAGCAGCTTAATTGACCAAAACTATGGCTACACCTTC.

Written as DNA, the CDR3 is TGTGCCAGCAGTTACGAGCTACGCGGGGGAGTGGAGCTGTTTTTT. It yields the protein CASSYELRGGVELFF. The chain joins TRBV6-6 to TRBJ2-2, with TRBD2 matching 7 bases. CDR3 length: 15 residues. Germline trimming cut 2 bases from V and 10 bases from J; bases unmatched to any gene: 10. The germline V gene has CDR1 MNHNY and CDR2 SVGAGI (reference sequence).

This rearrangement joins TRBV28 to TRBJ1-2, with D maybe TRBD1 (5 bases). V was cut by 3 bases and J by 5 bases, with 13 bases left in between. The length of the CDR3 is 14 residues. In germline, CDR1 is MDHEN, CDR2 SYDVKM. The CDR3 reads CASSFRDSLYGYTF. CDR3 sequence (DNA): TGTGCCAGCAGTTTCCGGGACTCCTTATATGGCTACACCTTC.

Only a few counts were recorded for this clone. This sequence joins TRBV6-5 and TRBJ1-2; D unresolved. Deletions cut 0 bases from V and 7 bases from J, with 15 bases between. This CDR3 contains 15 residues. The germline CDR1 and CDR2 sequences are MNHEY and SVGAGI. CDR3 sequence reads: CASSYSIIGVVGYTF. DNA of the CDR3: TGTGCCAGCAGTTACTCGATTATCGGGGTTGTTGGCTACACCTTC.

The J gene is TRBJ2-2, the V gene TRBV15; D not certain. Trimming left V 0 bases short and J 6 bases short, with 5 bases between. The CDR3 totals 13 residues. The germline CDR1 and CDR2 sequences are LNHNV and YYDKDF (reference sequence). CDR3: CATSRDVAGELFF. CDR3 coding DNA: TGTGCCACCAGCAGAGATGTGGCCGGGGAGCTGTTTTTT.

This chain connects TRBV28 to TRBJ1-2; possible D gene TRBD1, 6 bases. CDR1 is MDHEN, CDR2 SYDVKM, per germline. This CDR3 has 17 residues. The ends were cut back, 2 bases at V and 1 base at J, with 17 bases in the middle. CDR3 coding DNA: TGTGCCAGCAGTTTAAAAGGGGCAGGGGCGCTTAACTATGGCTACACCTTC. This translates into CASSLKGAGALNYGYTF.

This chain joins TRBV29-1 and TRBJ1-2; D unresolved. The CDR3 sequence is 16 residues long. Germline assignment: CDR1 SQVTM and CDR2 ANQGSEA. V was clipped by 2 bases and J by 1 base, with 17 bases between them. The CDR3 nucleotides read TGCAGCGTTGAACGTGTAACGTCAGCCCTTAACTATGGCTACACCTTC. It codes for CSVERVTSALNYGYTF.

The chain carries TRBV10-2 and TRBJ1-2; 9 bases are a match to TRBD1. The CDR3 totals 13 residues. Germline CDR1 WSHSY, CDR2 SAAADI. V lost 7 bases, J lost 8 bases, and 8 bases stayed unmatched. The CDR3, as DNA: TGCGCCAGCACCCTTAGGACAGGGGACGGCTACACCTTC. This gives the protein CASTLRTGDGYTF.

The gene calls are TRBV7-8 and TRBJ2-7; no firm D call. Trimming cost V 4 bases and J 1 base, with 14 bases left between them. The CDR3 consists of 15 residues. CDR1 is SGHVS and CDR2 is FQNEAQ in the germline V gene. The CDR3 DNA reads as TGTGCCAGCAGCTCCCTCGTTCAAGGGTCCTACGAGCAGTACTTC. Translation: CASSSLVQGSYEQYF.

The rearrangement links TRBV18 to TRBJ1-1; TRBD1 is a possible D gene (5 bases). CDR1 and CDR2 from the germline V gene are KGHSH and LQKENI. This CDR3 has 18 amino acids. Trimming cost V 4 bases and J 0 bases, with 21 bases left between them. CDR3 protein: CASSHKSGTRILNTEAFF. DNA for the CDR3: TGTGCCAGCTCACACAAATCCGGGACGCGTATTTTGAACACTGAAGCTTTCTTT.

The chain uses TRBV4-2 and TRBJ2-2; the D call may be TRBD1 or TRBD2 (5 bases each). V was shortened by 0 bases and J by 8 bases, with 13 bases between the two germline ends. The CDR3 runs 15 residues. Germline V gene data show CDR1 as LGHNA and CDR2 as YNFKEQ. The DNA for the CDR3 is TGTGCCAGCAGCCAAGATCATCAGGGAGCGGGGGAGCTGTTTTTT. Translating gives CASSQDHQGAGELFF.

The rearrangement links TRBV19 to TRBJ2-1; D unresolved. Germline values: CDR1 LNHDA, CDR2 SQIVND (reference sequence). V lost 3 bases and J lost 8, with 5 bases in between. The CDR3 runs 11 residues. The CDR3 DNA sequence: TGTGCCAGTAGTATGAAGGATGAGCAGTTCTTC. Its protein product is CASSMKDEQFF.

The chain is built from TRBV6-1 and TRBJ2-3; D not resolved. CDR3 length: 12 amino acids. V was pared by 7 bases and J by 6 bases, with 11 bases between. Germline V gives CDR1 MNHNS, CDR2 SASEGT. CDR3 amino acids: CASKATLDTQYF. CDR3 DNA: TGTGCCAGCAAAGCGACTCTGGATACGCAGTATTTT.

V usage is TRBV19 and J usage is TRBJ1-2, with 8 positions matching TRBD1. The length of the CDR3 is 13 residues. Germline-derived CDR1 and CDR2 are LNHDA and SQIVND (reference sequence). V lost 10 bases and J lost 5; bases outside the gene matches: 9. The CDR3 sequence: CATKPGQVYGYTF. The CDR3 DNA sequence: TGTGCCACTAAACCGGGACAGGTGTATGGCTACACCTTC. Using reference TRBV19 and TRBJ1-2 for the parts outside the CDR3, the full variable domain is DGGITQSPKYLFRKEGQNVTLSCEQNLNHDAMYWYRQDPGQGLRLIYYSQIVNDFQKGDIAEGYSVSREKKESFPLTVTSAQKNPTAFYLCATKPGQVYGYTFGSGTRLTVV.